A selection of T cell receptor beta chains follows, all from one sample in a study of T cells in localized non-small cell lung cancer. Some clones are missing from TCRdb's copy, which holds only in-frame ones; the method was immunoSEQ multiplex PCR. This sample yields about 30,000 clones, of which over 80% are seen a single time; under 6.5% belongs to the top ten. Sample: PBMCs, taken before any cancer treatment. The receptors here all came from a man aged 35-75 years with stage II lung adenocarcinoma. The conserved cysteine and the conserved F or W are not part of the CDR3 here.

j_gene: TRBJ1-2; v_gene: TRBV28; CDR3aa: ASSANGLHGDYGYT
j_gene: TRBJ2-5; v_gene: TRBV4-3; CDR3aa: ASSRTVQETQY
j_gene: TRBJ2-5; v_gene: TRBV14; CDR3aa: ASSQQAVSETQY
j_gene: TRBJ1-2; v_gene: TRBV6-1; CDR3aa: ASRRDRTDGYT
j_gene: TRBJ2-5; v_gene: TRBV19; CDR3aa: ASSSSGTTSGGTQY
j_gene: TRBJ2-7; v_gene: TRBV19; CDR3aa: ASSIMGLPFGSEQY
j_gene: TRBJ1-3; v_gene: TRBV7-9; CDR3aa: ASSLARDFGNTIY
j_gene: TRBJ1-2; v_gene: TRBV2; CDR3aa: ASSETQGRVRYT
j_gene: TRBJ1-1; v_gene: TRBV6-5; CDR3aa: ASSQVGVAEAF
j_gene: TRBJ1-2; v_gene: TRBV7-8; CDR3aa: ASSLLRDSQYGYT
j_gene: TRBJ2-1; v_gene: TRBV9; CDR3aa: ASSVDAGGGNEQF
j_gene: TRBJ2-6; v_gene: TRBV5-1; CDR3aa: ASSSWTVDSGANVLT
j_gene: TRBJ2-1; v_gene: TRBV27; CDR3aa: ASSLSGLLLTYNEQF
j_gene: TRBJ2-3; v_gene: TRBV9; CDR3aa: ASSVLGLGTDTQY
j_gene: TRBJ2-3; v_gene: TRBV5-1; CDR3aa: ASSPGTLRNTQY
j_gene: TRBJ1-5; v_gene: TRBV19; CDR3aa: ASRRGGGSNQPQH
j_gene: TRBJ2-2; v_gene: TRBV19; CDR3aa: ASLRQTNTGELF
j_gene: TRBJ1-2; v_gene: TRBV5-1; CDR3aa: ASTLNSPYGDSILT
j_gene: TRBJ2-7; v_gene: TRBV5-1; CDR3aa: ASSHGQGGYEQY
j_gene: TRBJ2-7; v_gene: TRBV4-1; CDR3aa: ASSPTTSGESSYEQY
j_gene: TRBJ2-5; v_gene: TRBV11-2; CDR3aa: ASSQGPQETQY
j_gene: TRBJ2-5; v_gene: TRBV7-2; CDR3aa: ASSLALQETQY
j_gene: TRBJ2-1; v_gene: TRBV7-2; CDR3aa: ASSLGISVAGANEQF
j_gene: TRBJ2-3; v_gene: TRBV7-9; CDR3aa: ASSPHGDTQY
j_gene: TRBJ1-1; v_gene: TRBV28; CDR3aa: ASRGGLRRTEAF
j_gene: TRBJ2-7; v_gene: TRBV5-1; CDR3aa: ASSSGGLAYEQY
j_gene: TRBJ2-2; v_gene: TRBV29-1; CDR3aa: SVTQTGELF
j_gene: TRBJ1-1; v_gene: TRBV10-3; CDR3aa: AISESPGTGGEAF
j_gene: TRBJ1-5; v_gene: TRBV5-5; CDR3aa: ASRPGAGQGGQPQH
j_gene: TRBJ2-5; v_gene: TRBV5-6; CDR3aa: ASLWTGEETQY
j_gene: TRBJ1-1; v_gene: TRBV19; CDR3aa: ASSIVNRNTEAF
j_gene: TRBJ1-1; v_gene: TRBV27; CDR3aa: ASSFRGRNTEAF
j_gene: TRBJ1-5; v_gene: TRBV27; CDR3aa: ASGQGGINQPQH
j_gene: TRBJ2-7; v_gene: TRBV7-2; CDR3aa: ASSSWTSGRAYEQY
j_gene: TRBJ1-1; v_gene: TRBV20-1; CDR3aa: SANQNTEAF
j_gene: TRBJ2-3; v_gene: TRBV7-2; CDR3aa: ASTPARDTLSY
j_gene: TRBJ1-5; v_gene: TRBV19; CDR3aa: ASSLQGNQPQH
j_gene: TRBJ2-6; v_gene: TRBV13; CDR3aa: ASSPRSGEDGANVLT
j_gene: TRBJ2-4; v_gene: TRBV7-2; CDR3aa: ASSLVTGAQY
j_gene: TRBJ2-1; v_gene: TRBV28; CDR3aa: ASISTGGSRDNEQF
j_gene: TRBJ2-7; v_gene: TRBV28; CDR3aa: ASSPLAGGPSYEQY
j_gene: TRBJ1-2; v_gene: TRBV19; CDR3aa: ASSIGQGYVYT
j_gene: TRBJ2-3; v_gene: TRBV28; CDR3aa: ASTAGGLAGYFTDTQY
j_gene: TRBJ1-1; v_gene: TRBV18; CDR3aa: ASSPSAGNTEAF
j_gene: TRBJ2-5; v_gene: TRBV7-2; CDR3aa: ASSPGLGGFQETQY
j_gene: TRBJ1-2; v_gene: TRBV5-4; CDR3aa: ASSLVPGGNYGYT
j_gene: TRBJ1-5; v_gene: TRBV27; CDR3aa: ASRSPEEGPQH
j_gene: TRBJ1-4; v_gene: TRBV19; CDR3aa: ASSKGGILEKLF
j_gene: TRBJ2-7; v_gene: TRBV11-2; CDR3aa: ASSKYRDSSYEQY